What follows describes a single TCR beta chain. Some clones are missing from TCRdb's copy, which holds only in-frame ones; the method was immunoSEQ multiplex PCR. The table lists roughly 330,000 clones, around nine tenths of them singletons. Symptom resolution, clearance, or two negative PCRs marked donors in Cohort 3 as recovered. The data originate from a study of blood T cell repertoires in COVID-19. Looking at the study overall: T cells, B-cell-depleted T cells, or PBMCs provided the cDNA or gDNA that served as material.

Germline V CDR1 and CDR2: SGHTA, FQGNSA. This CDR3 region has 14 residues. Trimming left V 5 bases short and J 1 base short, with 12 bases between. The chain links TRBV7-2 to TRBJ2-7; TRBD1 is a possible D gene (6 bases). This clonotype originated in a man under 40 who had recovered from COVID-19. Material for sequencing was PBMCs or T cells enriched from blood (not recorded which). CDR3 sequence reads: CASSTGPASYEQYF. CDR3 coding DNA: TGTGCCAGCAGCACAGGGCCGGCGTCCTACGAGCAGTACTTC.